The clone carrying this TCR beta chain was found a few times. This entry comes from a study of blood T cells in healthy people across ages. CDR1 and CDR2 from the germline V gene are SGHRS and YFSETQ. With 4 bases removed from V and 4 bases from J, the gap between germline ends came to 17 bases. CDR3 size: 15 residues. PCR was performed a second time for about 7 to 12 cycles using a sample-barcoded 5' primer and a J-beta primer mix. MiXCR, applied by TCRdb to the 5' RACE reads, yields one record per CDR3 protein. Of 540,000 or so distinct CDR3 sequences in the sample, 25% to 30% were seen once. The specimen sequenced was blood. The sequence came from a woman aged 70-85 years in good health. The chain carries TRBV5-1 and TRBJ1-1; no clear D. The chain's CDR3 is CASSLTVGSITEAFF. The CDR3 DNA follows: TGCGCCAGCAGCCTTACAGTGGGTAGTATCACTGAAGCTTTCTTT.